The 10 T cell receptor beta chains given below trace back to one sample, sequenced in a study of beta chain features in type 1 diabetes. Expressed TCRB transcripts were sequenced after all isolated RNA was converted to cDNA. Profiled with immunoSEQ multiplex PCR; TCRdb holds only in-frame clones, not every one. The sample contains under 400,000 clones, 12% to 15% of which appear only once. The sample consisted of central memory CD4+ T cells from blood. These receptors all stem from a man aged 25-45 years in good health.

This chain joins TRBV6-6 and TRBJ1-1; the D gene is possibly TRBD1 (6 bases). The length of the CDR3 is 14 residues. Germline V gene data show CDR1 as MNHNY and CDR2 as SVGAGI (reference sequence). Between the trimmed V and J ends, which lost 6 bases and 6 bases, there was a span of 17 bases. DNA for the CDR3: TGTGCCAGCAGCCCACAGGGATCGAAGGCTGAAGCTTTCTTT. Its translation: CASSPQGSKAEAFF.

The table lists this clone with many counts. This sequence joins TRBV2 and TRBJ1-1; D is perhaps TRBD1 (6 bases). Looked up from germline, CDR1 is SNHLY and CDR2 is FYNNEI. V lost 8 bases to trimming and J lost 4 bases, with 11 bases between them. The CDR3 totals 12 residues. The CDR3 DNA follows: TGTGCCAGCGAGGACAGCCTCACTGAAGCTTTCTTT. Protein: CASEDSLTEAFF.

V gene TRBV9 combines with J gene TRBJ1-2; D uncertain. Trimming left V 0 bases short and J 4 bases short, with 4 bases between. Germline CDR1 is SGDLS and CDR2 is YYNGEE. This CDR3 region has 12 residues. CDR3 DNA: TGTGCCAGCAGCGTAGTGGGCTATGGCTACACCTTC. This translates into CASSVVGYGYTF.

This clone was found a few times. In DNA, the CDR3 is TGCGCCAGCAGCGCCGGGACTAGCGCAATAGGGGCCTACGAGCAGTACTTC. Its protein is CASSAGTSAIGAYEQYF. This sequence joins TRBV5-1 and TRBJ2-7; 10 bases line up with TRBD2. CDR1 and CDR2 (germline): SGHRS, YFSETQ. After removal of 4 bases from V and 2 bases from J, the junction contained 12 bases not matched to a gene. The CDR3 sequence is 17 residues long.

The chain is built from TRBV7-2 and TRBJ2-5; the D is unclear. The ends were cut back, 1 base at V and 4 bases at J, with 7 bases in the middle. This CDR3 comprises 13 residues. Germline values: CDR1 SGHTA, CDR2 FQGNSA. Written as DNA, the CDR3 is TGTGCCAGCAGCTTAGAACTCGGAGAGACCCAGTACTTC. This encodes CASSLELGETQYF.

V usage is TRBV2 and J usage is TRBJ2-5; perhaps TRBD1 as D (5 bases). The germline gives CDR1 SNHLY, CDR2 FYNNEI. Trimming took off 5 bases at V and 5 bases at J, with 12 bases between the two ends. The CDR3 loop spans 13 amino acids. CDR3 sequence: CASSPDSYETQYF. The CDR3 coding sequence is TGTGCCAGCAGTCCCGACAGTTATGAGACCCAGTACTTC.

Here the CDR3 DNA reads TGTGCCAGCAGCAGAACTAGCGGGGGGGCCGGCTCCTACGAGCAGTACTTC. It is translated as CASSRTSGGAGSYEQYF. The chain uses TRBV11-2 and TRBJ2-7; the match to TRBD2 covers 13 bases. The junction had 7 bases not matched to a gene; V was cut back by 5 bases and J by 0 bases. Germline-derived CDR1 and CDR2 are SGHAT and FQNNGV. The CDR3 is 17 amino acids.

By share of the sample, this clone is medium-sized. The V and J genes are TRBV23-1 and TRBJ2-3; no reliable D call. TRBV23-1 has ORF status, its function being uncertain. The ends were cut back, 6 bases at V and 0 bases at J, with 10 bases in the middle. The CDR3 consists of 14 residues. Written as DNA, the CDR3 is TGCGCCAGCAGCACAGAACGAAGCACAGATACGCAGTATTTT. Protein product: CASSTERSTDTQYF.

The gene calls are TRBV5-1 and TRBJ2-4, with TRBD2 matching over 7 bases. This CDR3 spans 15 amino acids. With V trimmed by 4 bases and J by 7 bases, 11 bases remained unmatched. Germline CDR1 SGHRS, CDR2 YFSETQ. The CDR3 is CASSLSGEGLNIQYF. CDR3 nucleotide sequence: TGCGCCAGCAGCCTTTCGGGGGAGGGCCTTAACATTCAGTACTTC.

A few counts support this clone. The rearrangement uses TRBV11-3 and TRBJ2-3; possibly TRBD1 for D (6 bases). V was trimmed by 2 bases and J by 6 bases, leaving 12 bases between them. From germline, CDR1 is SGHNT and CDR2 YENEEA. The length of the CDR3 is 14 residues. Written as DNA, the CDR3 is TGTGCCAGCAGCTTACACAGGGCAGCGGATACGCAGTATTTT. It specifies CASSLHRAADTQYF.